The sequence of this T cell receptor (beta chain) was determined in a study of early T cells in non-severe SARS-CoV-2 infection. This clonotype was seen only a few times. The CDR3 is 11 amino acids. Germline assignment: CDR1 SEHNR and CDR2 FQNEAQ (reference sequence). Trimming removed 0 bases at V and 8 bases at J, with 2 bases between. TCRdb called the 5' RACE reads again in MiXCR, with one record for every CDR3 protein. The data hold approximately 75,000 distinct CDR3 sequences, with about 14% observed a single time. This specimen consisted of whole blood, obtained at baseline. V is TRBV7-9 and J is TRBJ2-1, with unresolved D. This TCR was sampled from an adult who was a healthcare worker with PCR-confirmed SARS-CoV-2 infection or an uninfected control (not recorded which). The CDR3 sequence is CASSLAHEQFF. DNA for the CDR3: TGTGCCAGCAGCTTAGCGCATGAGCAGTTCTTC.